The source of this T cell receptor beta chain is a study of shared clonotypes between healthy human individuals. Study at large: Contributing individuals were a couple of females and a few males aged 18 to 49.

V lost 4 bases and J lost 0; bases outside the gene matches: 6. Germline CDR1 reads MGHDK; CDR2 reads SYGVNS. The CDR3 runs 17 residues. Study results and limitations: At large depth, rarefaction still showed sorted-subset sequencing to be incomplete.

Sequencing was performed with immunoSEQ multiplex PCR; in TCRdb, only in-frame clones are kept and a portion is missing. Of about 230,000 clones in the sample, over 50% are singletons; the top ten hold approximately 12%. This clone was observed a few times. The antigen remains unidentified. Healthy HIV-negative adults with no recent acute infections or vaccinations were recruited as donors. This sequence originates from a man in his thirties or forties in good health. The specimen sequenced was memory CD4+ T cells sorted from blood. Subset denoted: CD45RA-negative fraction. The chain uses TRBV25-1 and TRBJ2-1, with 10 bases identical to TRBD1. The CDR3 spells CASSGDRGLSSYNEQFF. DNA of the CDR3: TGTGCCAGCAGTGGAGACAGGGGGCTCAGCTCCTACAATGAGCAGTTCTTC.